The following is a TCR beta chain sequence with its context. Its specificity is unknown. This record comes from a study of T cell responses to AZD1222 COVID-19 vaccine. The CDR3 extends over 13 amino acids. V shed 6 bases, J shed 4 bases, and the junction held 3 bases outside the gene matches. Germline values: CDR1 SQVTM, CDR2 ANQGSEA. Regarding the study as a whole: Clonal diversity was possibly underestimated, and white British individuals and females predominated among donors. After two AZD1222 doses, spike-specific TCR breadth and depth rose versus day 0.

Measured with immunoSEQ multiplex PCR; TCRdb has only the in-frame clones, and not every one. The sample holds 95,000 to 100,000 clones, more than 70% seen once. This sequence joins TRBV29-1 and TRBJ2-2; 9 nucleotides align to TRBD1. This sample comprised peripheral blood, obtained 28 days after the second AZD1222 dose. The sequence was collected from an adult who received the AZD1222 COVID-19 vaccine. CDR3 in DNA: TGCAGCGTCGTGACAGGGGGCACCGGGGAGCTGTTTTTT. Its translation is CSVVTGGTGELFF.